Shown below are 18 T cell receptor beta chains from a single sample sequenced in a study of T cells after yellow fever vaccination. TCRdb independently ran MiXCR on the 5' RACE reads; one entry per CDR3 protein. The sample comprises roughly 500,000 distinct CDR3 sequences, less than 20% of which are singletons, and roughly an eighth rests with the top ten. Sequenced material: PBMCs, taken 15 days after the yellow fever booster vaccination. The receptor set was obtained from a man younger than 45 who received the YFV17D yellow fever vaccine.

Here the CDR3 reads CASSDSGRGGKETQYF. In DNA form, the CDR3 reads TGTGCCAGCAGCGACTCTGGTCGAGGGGGCAAAGAGACCCAGTACTTC. The chain has TRBV7-9 and TRBJ2-5, with 7 bases identical to TRBD1. CDR3 length: 16 amino acids. Germline V CDR1 and CDR2: SEHNR, FQNEAQ (reference sequence). With 5 bases clipped from V and 3 bases from J, the junction kept 12 bases outside the gene matches.

The V and J genes are TRBV7-9 and TRBJ1-2, with 11 bases aligning to TRBD1. The trim removed 5 bases at V and 11 bases at J, leaving 16 bases unmatched. CDR1 and CDR2 (germline): SEHNR, FQNEAQ (reference sequence). The CDR3 length is 16 residues. The DNA of the CDR3 is TGTGCCAGCAGCGGAGCCCGGGACAGGGGGATCGGTGGATACACCTTC. This gives the protein CASSGARDRGIGGYTF.

This clonotype was seen many times. The rearrangement links TRBV24-1 to TRBJ2-2, with D perhaps TRBD1 or TRBD2 (5 bases each). CDR1 and CDR2 from the germline V gene are KGHDR and SFDVKD. This CDR3 region has 15 residues. Trimming took 6 bases from V and 4 from J, leaving 14 bases between them. The CDR3 loop reads CATSHDRGFTGELFF. The CDR3 bases are TGTGCCACCAGTCACGACCGGGGCTTCACCGGGGAGCTGTTTTTT.

The rearrangement uses TRBV5-5 and TRBJ1-4; D might be TRBD1 (5 bases). Germline-derived CDR1 and CDR2 are SGHKS and YYEKEE (reference sequence). The V end was cut by 7 bases, the J end by 5 bases, with 12 bases between. The CDR3 loop spans 13 amino acids. CDR3 region: CASFGGLNEKLFF. The CDR3 DNA reads TGTGCCAGCTTCGGGGGTTTAAATGAAAAACTGTTTTTT.

This clonotype was detected only a few times. The chain recombines TRBV20-1 with TRBJ2-7; no clear D gene. Trimming cost V 3 bases and J 6 bases, with 18 bases left between them. Germline V lookup: CDR1 DFQATT, CDR2 SNEGSKA (reference sequence). CDR3 length: 14 amino acids. CDR3 loop: CSASFAAEVGEQYF. CDR3 sequence (DNA): TGCAGTGCTAGCTTCGCCGCAGAAGTCGGCGAGCAGTACTTC.

The chain carries TRBV4-3 and TRBJ2-5; tentative D call: TRBD2 (5 bases). Germline V gene data show CDR1 as LGHNA and CDR2 as YSLEER. V lost 1 base and J lost 1, with 10 bases in between. The CDR3 totals 15 residues. The CDR3 loop is CASSQAEAVQETQYF. CDR3 DNA sequence: TGCGCCAGCAGCCAAGCGGAAGCGGTCCAAGAGACCCAGTACTTC.

This clonotype was recorded a few times. This rearrangement joins TRBV20-1 to TRBJ2-5; D is unclear. This CDR3 contains 13 residues. Germline CDR1 is DFQATT and CDR2 is SNEGSKA (reference sequence). V lost 3 bases and J 4 bases, leaving 12 bases between the germline ends. The CDR3 spells CSARVVGVETQYF. The CDR3 bases are TGCAGTGCTAGGGTGGTGGGTGTAGAGACCCAGTACTTC.

There are a few counts of this clonotype. The chain links TRBV10-1 to TRBJ2-1; 11 bases fit TRBD2. V was clipped by 6 bases and J by 10 bases; unmatched bases: 5. CDR1 and CDR2 from the germline V gene are WNHNN and SYGVQD (reference sequence). This CDR3 comprises 13 residues. CDR3 region: CASRHGTSGEQFF. The CDR3 nucleotides are TGCGCCAGCAGACACGGGACTAGCGGAGAGCAGTTCTTC.

This clonotype was counted many times. V and J are TRBV7-2 and TRBJ2-1; D gene unclear. Germline V gene sequence: CDR1 SGHTA, CDR2 FQGNSA. The ends were cut back, 3 bases at V and 2 bases at J, with 14 bases in the middle. This CDR3 contains 16 residues. The CDR3 nucleotides are TGTGCCAGCAGCTTTAAGTATCGGCCCCCCTACAATGAGCAGTTCTTC. Its translation is CASSFKYRPPYNEQFF.

This clonotype was recorded a few times. The chain is built from TRBV5-1 and TRBJ2-3; D assignment may be TRBD1 or TRBD2 (6 bases each). Germline assignment: CDR1 SGHRS and CDR2 YFSETQ. V lost 0 bases to trimming and J lost 5 bases, with 13 bases between them. The CDR3 is 15 residues long. The CDR3 spells CASSLAGRGGDTQYF. CDR3 coding DNA: TGCGCCAGCAGCTTGGCGGGCAGGGGAGGAGATACGCAGTATTTT.

The chain links TRBV19 to TRBJ1-5; maybe TRBD1 (5 bases). The CDR3 spans 15 residues. Trimming removed 7 bases from V and 0 bases from J, with 13 bases in between. Per germline, CDR1 LNHDA and CDR2 SQIVND (reference sequence). CDR3 coding DNA: TGTGCCAGTAACGACGGGGGGTATAGCAATCAGCCCCAGCATTTT. This sequence encodes CASNDGGYSNQPQHF.

The rearrangement links TRBV5-1 to TRBJ1-2; a weak D match, TRBD1 (5 bases). The V end was cut by 4 bases, the J end by 7 bases, with 8 bases between. The germline CDR1 and CDR2 sequences are SGHRS and YFSETQ. The CDR3 runs to 11 residues. The CDR3 DNA reads TGCGCCAGCAGCGGTCAGGGTGGCTACACCTTC. Translating it yields CASSGQGGYTF.

This clonotype was counted only a few times. The CDR3 DNA follows: TGTGCCAGCAGTATCGGTCGCTCCTACGAGCAGTACTTC. Translated: CASSIGRSYEQYF. The chain links TRBV28 to TRBJ2-7; D not certain. The V end lost 5 bases, the J end lost 0 bases, and 8 bases lay between the germline ends. CDR3 size: 13 residues. Germline V gene sequence: CDR1 MDHEN, CDR2 SYDVKM.

The CDR3 DNA follows: TGTGCCAGCAGCCCCAGGGGTGGCAATCAGCCCCAGCATTTT. This translates into CASSPRGGNQPQHF. This rearrangement joins TRBV11-2 to TRBJ1-5, with D possibly matching TRBD1 (6 bases). The CDR3 spans 14 residues. Germline CDR1 SGHAT, CDR2 FQNNGV. V lost 5 bases and J lost 2, with 10 bases in between.

This clonotype was seen a few times. The chain combines TRBV20-1 with TRBJ2-3; 10 bases line up with TRBD2. Germline V gives CDR1 DFQATT, CDR2 SNEGSKA (reference sequence). This CDR3 has 15 residues. The V gene end was trimmed by 6 bases and the J gene end by 1 base; junction bases not matched to a gene: 7. This chain's CDR3 is CSAPSGSEGTDTQYF. Here the CDR3 DNA reads TGCAGTGCACCTAGCGGGAGCGAAGGCACAGATACGCAGTATTTT.

This clonotype was seen a handful of times. The chain is built from TRBV4-3 and TRBJ2-6; D gene unclear. This CDR3 comprises 18 residues. The ends were cut back, 0 bases at V and 0 bases at J, with 12 bases in the middle. The germline gives CDR1 LGHNA, CDR2 YSLEER. The DNA of the CDR3 is TGCGCCAGCAGCCAAGATTGGGCGGTCATCTCTGGGGCCAACGTCCTGACTTTC. It codes for CASSQDWAVISGANVLTF.

The genes are TRBV4-3 and TRBJ2-5; no reliable D call. The V end lost 0 bases, the J end lost 5 bases, and 10 bases lay between the germline ends. From germline, CDR1 is LGHNA and CDR2 YSLEER. The CDR3 consists of 14 residues. Here the CDR3 reads CASSQDLPSETQYF. The CDR3 DNA reads TGCGCCAGCAGCCAAGATCTCCCAAGCGAGACCCAGTACTTC.

Only a few counts were recorded for this clonotype. The chain links TRBV21-1 to TRBJ2-7; TRBD2 reflects the table's D call only, with no check against the DNA. TRBV21-1 is an annotated pseudogene. This CDR3 is built from 17 residues. The CDR3 spells CASSKGKGLTHSYEQYF. As DNA, the CDR3 is TGTGCCAGCAGCAAAGGGAAGGGACTTACTCACTCCTACGAGCAGTACTTC.